The 29 T cell receptor beta chains listed next were all sequenced from one sample in a study of cytomegalovirus exposure and HLA in healthy donors. The PCR made use of 60 Vbeta and 13 Jbeta primers. Data came from immunoSEQ multiplex PCR; TCRdb stores just in-frame clones and leaves some out. The repertoire includes 180,000 or so clones, under 85% of them detected once, and 2.9% sits in the top ten. Sequencing used PBMCs. The receptor source for this set is a male donor in good health and CMV-seronegative.

The J gene is TRBJ1-4, the V gene TRBV30; possible D gene TRBD1, 5 bases. This CDR3 spans 12 amino acids. Germline V CDR1 and CDR2: GTSNPN, SVGIG (reference sequence). The CDR3 spells CVAGVTNEKLFF. CDR3 DNA: TGTGTTGCGGGGGTTACTAATGAAAAACTGTTTTTT.

The chain employs TRBV7-9 and TRBJ2-7, with TRBD2 matching over 8 bases. The CDR3 spans 15 residues. The ends lost 5 bases at V and 5 bases at J; junction bases unmatched: 11. The germline gives CDR1 SEHNR, CDR2 FQNEAQ (reference sequence). The CDR3 reads CASSTVAGWAHEQYF. CDR3 nucleotides: TGTGCCAGCAGCACGGTAGCGGGGTGGGCCCACGAGCAGTACTTC.

The chain links TRBV4-1 to TRBJ2-3; the match to TRBD2 covers 11 bases. The CDR3 is 19 amino acids. Germline V gene sequence: CDR1 MGHRA, CDR2 YSYEKL. V shed 0 bases and J 6 bases; nucleotides not matched to a gene: 14. CDR3 bases: TGCGCCAGCAGCCAAGATGGGGTTGGAGCTAGCGGGGGGCAGGATACGCAGTATTTT. This codes for CASSQDGVGASGGQDTQYF.

V usage is TRBV28 and J usage is TRBJ1-4; 7 nucleotides match TRBD1. CDR3 length equals 15 residues. V lost 6 bases, J lost 6 bases, and 10 bases stayed unmatched. CDR1 and CDR2 (germline): MDHEN, SYDVKM. The DNA of the CDR3 is TGTGCCAGCAGATCTCGACAGGGAGCGGATGAAAAACTGTTTTTT. It translates to CASRSRQGADEKLFF.

The chain links TRBV6-5 to TRBJ1-6, with TRBD1 identical over 7 bases. The CDR3 totals 15 residues. Trimming took 6 bases from V and 5 from J; bases not matched to a gene: 7. Germline CDR1 reads MNHEY; CDR2 reads SVGAGI. The CDR3 region has the DNA TGTGCCAGCAGCCCACAGGGGCGGAATAATTCACCCCTCCACTTT. Translated: CASSPQGRNNSPLHF.

V and J are TRBV28 and TRBJ1-2, with a tentative D call TRBD1 (5 bases). The CDR3 consists of 15 residues. Looked up from germline, CDR1 is MDHEN and CDR2 is SYDVKM. V was clipped by 5 bases and J by 3 bases, with 16 bases between them. CDR3 DNA: TGTGCCAGCAGTCGACAGTTTGGGTCGGACTATGGCTACACCTTC. Translation: CASSRQFGSDYGYTF.

This clone has a handful of counts. The CDR3: CASSLDPGSQPQHF. Written as DNA, the CDR3 is TGTGCCAGCAGCTTAGACCCGGGATCCCAGCCCCAGCATTTT. The V call is TRBV7-8, the J call TRBJ1-5; D is uncertain. Germline lookup yields CDR1 SGHVS and CDR2 FQNEAQ. The CDR3 extends over 14 amino acids. The V end was cut by 1 base, the J end by 7 bases, with 11 bases between. The full variable domain, in which reference TRBV7-8 and TRBJ1-5 provide the parts outside the CDR3, is GAGVSQSPRYKVAKRGQDVALRCDPISGHVSLFWYQQALGQGPEFLTYFQNEAQLDKSGLPSDRFFAERPEGSVSTLKIQRTQQEDSAVYLCASSLDPGSQPQHFGDGTRLSIL.

The chain uses TRBV4-1 and TRBJ1-5; 8 bases are shared with TRBD1. This CDR3 region has 17 residues. The J segment lost 2 bases and the V segment lost 4 bases, leaving 10 bases of the junction unmatched. Germline CDR1 MGHRA, CDR2 YSYEKL. For the CDR3, the DNA is TGCGCCAGCAGCCTCCGGACAGGGCAGGAGGGCAATCAGCCCCAGCATTTT. Its translation is CASSLRTGQEGNQPQHF.

The rearrangement joins TRBV4-3 to TRBJ2-3; the D gene is possibly TRBD1 (5 bases). The length of the CDR3 is 15 residues. Germline CDR1 LGHNA, CDR2 YSLEER. V was shortened by 1 base and J by 4 bases, with 12 bases between the two germline ends. CDR3 residues: CASSQGSRDADTQYF. The CDR3 DNA reads TGCGCCAGCAGCCAAGGGTCCAGGGATGCAGATACGCAGTATTTT.

The chain is built from TRBV18 and TRBJ1-3, with 10 bases fitting TRBD1. The CDR3 is made up of 15 amino acids. Germline V gene sequence: CDR1 KGHSH, CDR2 LQKENI. Trimming took 2 bases from V and 3 from J; bases not matched to a gene: 1. CDR3 DNA sequence: TGTGCCAGCTCACCAAGGACAGGGGGTGGAAACACCATATATTTT. This encodes CASSPRTGGGNTIYF.

The rearrangement links TRBV15 to TRBJ2-1; 7 positions agree with TRBD2. Germline trimming cut 0 bases from V and 2 bases from J; bases unmatched to any gene: 10. Germline V CDR1 and CDR2: LNHNV, YYDKDF (reference sequence). There are 18 residues in the CDR3. The CDR3 region is CATSRDDGRELPYNEQFF. The CDR3 region has the DNA TGTGCCACCAGCAGAGATGACGGGCGGGAGCTCCCCTACAATGAGCAGTTCTTC.

This sequence joins TRBV6-5 and TRBJ2-7; 9 positions agree with TRBD1. The length of the CDR3 is 13 residues. CDR1 and CDR2 from the germline V gene are MNHEY and SVGAGI. V gave up 10 bases and J gave up 5 bases; unmatched junction bases: 9. DNA for the CDR3: TGTGCCACCACCGGGACAGGGACCCACGAGCAGTACTTC. Its protein product is CATTGTGTHEQYF.

This chain links TRBV27 with TRBJ2-7, with 9 bases aligning to TRBD1. There are 15 residues in the CDR3. Per germline, CDR1 MNHEY and CDR2 SMNVEV (reference sequence). V lost 7 bases, J lost 0 bases, and 7 bases stayed unmatched. CDR3 bases: TGTGCCAGCAATACCGGGACAGGGACCTCCTACGAGCAGTACTTC. Encoded protein: CASNTGTGTSYEQYF.

The chain has TRBV30 and TRBJ2-7; weak D call: TRBD1 (6 bases). Germline V CDR1 and CDR2: GTSNPN, SVGIG (reference sequence). The V end lost 0 bases, the J end lost 7 bases, and 13 bases lay between the germline ends. CDR3 length equals 13 residues. The CDR3 here is CAWSVQGRWEQYF. The DNA for the CDR3 is TGTGCCTGGAGTGTACAGGGACGCTGGGAGCAGTACTTC.

The chain uses TRBV29-1 and TRBJ2-7, with TRBD2 matching over 14 bases. Germline V CDR1 and CDR2: SQVTM, ANQGSEA. V dropped 4 bases and J dropped 10; count of bases not matched to a gene: 12. The CDR3 has 15 amino acids. CDR3: CSVAPGTSGSSEQYF. The CDR3 bases are TGCAGCGTTGCCCCCGGGACTAGCGGGAGCTCTGAACAGTACTTC.

This chain joins TRBV5-4 and TRBJ2-5; 10 bases map to TRBD2. The CDR3 runs to 16 residues. The V gene end was trimmed by 4 bases and the J gene end by 5 bases; junction bases not matched to a gene: 11. CDR1 is SGHNT, CDR2 YYREEE, per germline (reference sequence). CDR3 DNA: TGTGCCAGCAGCCGTGGTATGCTAGCGGGAGACGAGACCCAGTACTTC. The encoded protein is CASSRGMLAGDETQYF.

The gene calls are TRBV28 and TRBJ2-7; 8 nucleotides align to TRBD1. J lost 2 bases, V lost 1 base, and 4 bases had no gene match. Germline V gene data show CDR1 as MDHEN and CDR2 as SYDVKM. The CDR3 is 15 amino acids. As DNA, the CDR3 is TGTGCCAGCAGTTTATCGACAGGGGCAACCTACGAGCAGTACTTC. Protein product: CASSLSTGATYEQYF.

The CDR3 here is CASSYDRNSNQPQHF. As DNA, the CDR3 is TGTGCCAGCAGTTACGACAGAAATAGCAATCAGCCCCAGCATTTT. This chain uses TRBV6-5 with TRBJ1-5; TRBD1 might be the D (5 bases). Germline V gives CDR1 MNHEY, CDR2 SVGAGI. CDR3 length: 15 amino acids. Trimming removed 2 bases from V and 0 bases from J, with 8 bases in between.

The chain uses TRBV11-1 and TRBJ1-1; 8 bases fit TRBD1. Germline CDR1 is SGHAT and CDR2 is FQDESV (reference sequence). With 5 bases clipped from V and 4 bases from J, the junction kept 6 bases outside the gene matches. The CDR3 spans 14 residues. The CDR3 DNA sequence: TGTGCCAGCAGCCCTACAGGGGGGGGCACTGAAGCTTTCTTT. It yields the protein CASSPTGGGTEAFF.

Only one count was recorded for this clone. Other DNA sequences from this sample encode an identical CDR3 as well. This chain links TRBV30 with TRBJ1-2, with D hard to call. V was cut by 3 bases and J by 5 bases, with 7 bases left in between. This CDR3 comprises 11 residues. The germline V gene encodes CDR1 GTSNPN and CDR2 SVGIG (reference sequence). The CDR3 nucleotides are TGTGCCTGGAGCGTGTCGTATGGCTACACCTTC. It encodes CAWSVSYGYTF.

This chain joins TRBV10-3 and TRBJ1-5; 9 nucleotides match TRBD1. The CDR3 is made up of 16 amino acids. Germline-derived CDR1 and CDR2 are ENHRY and SYGVKD. V lost 5 bases, J lost 5 bases, and 10 bases stayed unmatched. The CDR3 DNA reads as TGTGCCATCAGTTCCACGAAAGGGACAGGGTATCAGCCCCAGCATTTT. Protein sequence: CAISSTKGTGYQPQHF.

The chain joins TRBV5-8 to TRBJ2-3; TRBD1 might be the D (5 bases). The CDR3 loop spans 15 amino acids. Germline CDR1 and CDR2: SGHTS and YDEGEE. V lost 0 bases and J lost 7, with 15 bases in between. The CDR3 here is CASSLGQNAPNTQYF. The CDR3 region has the DNA TGTGCCAGCAGCTTGGGACAGAACGCCCCCAATACGCAGTATTTT.

The chain has TRBV30 and TRBJ1-2, with 7 nucleotides matching TRBD1. Losses at the gene ends were 5 bases for V and 12 bases for J; bases not matched to a gene: 12. Per the germline V gene, CDR1 is GTSNPN and CDR2 is SVGIG (reference sequence). The CDR3 totals 12 residues. This CDR3 is CAWARDSVPNTF. DNA for the CDR3: TGTGCCTGGGCCCGGGACAGCGTTCCAAACACCTTC.

The chain carries TRBV6-5 and TRBJ2-7, with TRBD2 matching over 8 bases. The V and J ends lost 2 bases and 0 bases, in that order; junction bases with no gene match: 6. Germline values: CDR1 MNHEY, CDR2 SVGAGI. The CDR3 is made up of 16 amino acids. The CDR3, as DNA: TGTGCCAGCAGTTACGGGGCGGGAGGTCCCTCCTACGAGCAGTACTTC. It specifies CASSYGAGGPSYEQYF.

V and J are TRBV9 and TRBJ2-3; 8 bases are a match to TRBD2. The CDR3 runs 16 residues. Looked up from germline, CDR1 is SGDLS and CDR2 is YYNGEE. Trimming removed 4 bases from V and 1 base from J; junction bases left unmatched: 8. The CDR3 here is CASSSTSGRGTDTQYF. CDR3 coding DNA: TGTGCCAGCAGCTCGACGAGCGGGAGAGGCACAGATACGCAGTATTTT.

The chain is built from TRBV5-1 and TRBJ2-1; 7 nucleotides line up with TRBD2. With 3 bases clipped from V and 8 bases from J, the junction kept 11 bases outside the gene matches. The germline gives CDR1 SGHRS, CDR2 YFSETQ. The CDR3 contains 15 residues. The CDR3 DNA is TGCGCCAGCAGCTCAGCCGGACTAGAAGGAGATGAGCAGTTCTTC. It yields the protein CASSSAGLEGDEQFF.

This chain links TRBV2 with TRBJ2-1, with 10 positions matching TRBD2. Germline V gene lookup returns CDR1 SNHLY and CDR2 FYNNEI. V shed 5 bases and J 7 bases; nucleotides not matched to a gene: 2. The CDR3 runs 13 residues. For the CDR3, the DNA is TGTGCCAGCAGTCCTAGCGGGAGTAATGAGCAGTTCTTC. This gives the protein CASSPSGSNEQFF.

The chain carries TRBV4-1 and TRBJ2-1, with 7 bases identical to TRBD2. The length of the CDR3 is 16 residues. Germline V lookup: CDR1 MGHRA, CDR2 YSYEKL. V was pared by 2 bases and J by 8 bases, with 12 bases of the junction left unmatched. The CDR3 spells CASSQKGGRGRDEQFF. Written as DNA, the CDR3 is TGCGCCAGCAGCCAAAAGGGAGGGAGGGGAAGGGATGAGCAGTTCTTC.

The chain carries TRBV30 and TRBJ1-6; tentative D call: TRBD1 (6 bases). Per the germline V gene, CDR1 is GTSNPN and CDR2 is SVGIG (reference sequence). The CDR3 runs 13 residues. The V end was cut by 2 bases, the J end by 7 bases, with 9 bases between. The CDR3 nucleotides read TGTGCCTGGAGTATTACAGGGAATTCACCCCTCCACTTT. It is translated as CAWSITGNSPLHF.